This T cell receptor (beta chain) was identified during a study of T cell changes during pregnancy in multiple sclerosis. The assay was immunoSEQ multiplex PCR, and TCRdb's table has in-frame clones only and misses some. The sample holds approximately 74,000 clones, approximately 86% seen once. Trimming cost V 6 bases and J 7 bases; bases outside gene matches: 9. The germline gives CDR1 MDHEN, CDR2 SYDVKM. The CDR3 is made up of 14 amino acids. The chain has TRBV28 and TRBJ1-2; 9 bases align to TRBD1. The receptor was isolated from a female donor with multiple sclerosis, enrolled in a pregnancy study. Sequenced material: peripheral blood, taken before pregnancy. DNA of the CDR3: TGTGCCAGCAGAGCCGGGACAGGGTCTTTTGGCTACACCTTC. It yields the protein CASRAGTGSFGYTF.